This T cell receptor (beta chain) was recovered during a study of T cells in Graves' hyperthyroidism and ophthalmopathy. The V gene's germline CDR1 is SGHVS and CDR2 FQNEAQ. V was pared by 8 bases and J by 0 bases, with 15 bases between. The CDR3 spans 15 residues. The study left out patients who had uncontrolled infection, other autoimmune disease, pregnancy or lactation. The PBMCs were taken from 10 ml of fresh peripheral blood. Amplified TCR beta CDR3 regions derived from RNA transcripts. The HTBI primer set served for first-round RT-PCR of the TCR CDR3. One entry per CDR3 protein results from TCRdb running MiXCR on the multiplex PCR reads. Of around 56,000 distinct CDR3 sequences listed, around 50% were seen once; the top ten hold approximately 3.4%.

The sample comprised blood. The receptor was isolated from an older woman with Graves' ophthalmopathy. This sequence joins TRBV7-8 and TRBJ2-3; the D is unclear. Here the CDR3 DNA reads TGTGCCAGCGTTTACGGGCAGGCGAGCACAGATACGCAGTATTTT. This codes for CASVYGQASTDTQYF.